These T cell receptor beta chains were read from a single sample in a study of blood T cell repertoires in COVID-19. Assay: immunoSEQ multiplex PCR; the TCRdb copy retains only in-frame clones and omits some. The repertoire includes 150,000 to 200,000 clones, about 86% of them detected once, and approximately 7% sits in the top ten. Material for sequencing was peripheral blood. Source of these receptors: a man aged 45-65 years with active or convalescent COVID-19. Both conserved end residues are part of each CDR3. The D gene is left open where the match is weak. Clone sizes are given selectively: once, few, many, or a class where the clone is expanded.

j_call | d_call | v_call | clone_size | cdr3_length | cdr3_nt | cdr3_aa
TRBJ2-5 | NA | TRBV5-1 | NA | 14 | TGCGCCAGCAGCACGGGGGAATTACAAGAGACCCAGTACTTC | CASSTGELQETQYF
TRBJ1-2 | TRBD1 | TRBV7-2 | NA | 13 | TGTGCCAGCAGCTTGACAGGGGCGTATGGCTACACCTTC | CASSLTGAYGYTF
TRBJ1-2 | NA | TRBV27 | NA | 15 | TGTGCCAGTTCCCGAGGTTCCTTACCTAACTATGGCTACACCTTC | CASSRGSLPNYGYTF
TRBJ1-5 | TRBD1 | TRBV6-2/TRBV6-3 | NA | 15 | TGTGCCAGCAGCAGAGGGACAGGGGAAAATCAGCCCCAGCATTTT | CASSRGTGENQPQHF
TRBJ2-3 | NA | TRBV4-3 | once | 16 | TGCGCCAGCAGCCCCCTTAATAATCCCGGGGCAGATACGCAGTATTTT | CASSPLNNPGADTQYF
TRBJ2-7 | NA | TRBV7-2 | NA | 14 | TGTGCCAGCAGCTTAGGTCGGGAGAGCTACGAGCAGTACTTC | CASSLGRESYEQYF
TRBJ1-2 | NA | TRBV21-1 | NA | 15 | TGTGCCAGCAGCCCCCGACCGGGACAGAACTATGGCTACACCTTC | CASSPRPGQNYGYTF
TRBJ1-2 | NA | TRBV7-9 | NA | 11 | TGTGCCAGCAGCTCCTCCTATGGCTACACCTTC | CASSSSYGYTF
TRBJ2-3 | TRBD2 | TRBV19 | NA | 14 | TGTGCCAGTAGTAAGGGGACTACTCGAGAAACGCAGTATTTT | CASSKGTTRETQYF
TRBJ1-2 | NA | TRBV4-1 | NA | 14 | TGCGCCAGCAGCCAAGATAACAGGGCCGCAGGCTACACCTTC | CASSQDNRAAGYTF
TRBJ2-4 | NA | TRBV2 | NA | 14 | TGTGCCAGCAGTGAAGGCGGGCCGAGTGACATTCAGTACTTC | CASSEGGPSDIQYF
TRBJ1-2 | NA | TRBV5-4 | NA | 14 | TGTGCCAGCAGCTTCTCAACAGGGAACTATGGCTACACCTTC | CASSFSTGNYGYTF
TRBJ2-1 | TRBD2 | TRBV20-1 | NA | 11 | TGCAGTGCCCGGGGACTAGCAGTGGGTTTCTTC | CSARGLAVGFF
TRBJ1-4 | NA | TRBV9 | once | 15 | TGTGCCAGCAGCGTTCAGTCAGGGCCGGGTGAAAAACTGTTTTTT | CASSVQSGPGEKLFF
TRBJ2-7 | TRBD1 | TRBV27 | once | 15 | TGTGCCAGCAGCTCATCTTCGGACAGGGAGAAAGTGGAGTACTTC | CASSSSSDREKVEYF
TRBJ2-1 | NA | TRBV7-3 | NA | 13 | TGTGCCAGCAGCTTGCTAGCCTACAATGAGCAGTTCTTC | CASSLLAYNEQFF
TRBJ2-3 | NA | TRBV4-3 | NA | 16 | TGCGCCAGCAGCCAAGGAGACAGGCGAATACACCGGCCGCAGTATTTT | CASSQGDRRIHRPQYF
TRBJ2-6 | TRBD1 | TRBV5-4 | few | 17 | TGTGCCAGCAGCTTGCCAGGGGGTTTCTCTGGGGCCAACGTCCTGACTTTC | CASSLPGGFSGANVLTF
TRBJ1-1 | NA | TRBV2 | many | 14 | TGTGCCAGCAGGATAGGGGGATTAGGCACTGAAGCTTTCTTT | CASRIGGLGTEAFF
TRBJ2-4 | TRBD2 | TRBV18 | NA | 19 | TGTGCCAGCTCACCAATGATTCTACTAGCGGGACTAGCCAAAAACATTCAGTACTTC | CASSPMILLAGLAKNIQYF
TRBJ2-5 | NA | TRBV5-1 | NA | 14 | TGCGCCAGCAGCTTGGGACTATTCCAAGAGACCCAGTACTTC | CASSLGLFQETQYF